These T cell receptor beta chains were read from a single sample in a study of blood T cell repertoires in COVID-19. The repertoire was sequenced with immunoSEQ multiplex PCR; TCRdb's copy has only in-frame clones and lacks some. This table holds around 130,000 clones, less than 85% found once. Sequencing was carried out using PBMCs or T cells enriched from blood (not recorded which). Receptors originate from a woman in her late teens or twenties who had been exposed to COVID-19. The CDR3 runs from the conserved cysteine through the conserved F or W. The D gene is left open where the match is weak. Size values are once, few and many counts, or a class for expanded clones, and some rows have none.

j_gene: TRBJ1-4; d_gene: TRBD1; abundance: once; v_gene: TRBV5-1; CDR3aa: CASSSTGGGKKLFF; CDR3nt: TGCGCCAGCAGCTCGACAGGGGGCGGGAAAAAACTGTTTTTT
j_gene: TRBJ2-6; d_gene: TRBD1; abundance: -; v_gene: TRBV15; CDR3aa: CATSGTGSSGANVLTF; CDR3nt: TGTGCCACCAGCGGGACAGGGTCGTCTGGGGCCAACGTCCTGACTTTC
j_gene: TRBJ2-3; d_gene: TRBD2; abundance: -; v_gene: TRBV27; CDR3aa: CASSLTSASTDTQYF; CDR3nt: TGTGCCAGCAGTCTAACTAGCGCAAGCACAGATACGCAGTATTTT
j_gene: TRBJ2-5; d_gene: TRBD2; abundance: -; v_gene: TRBV10-2; CDR3aa: CASSESLAVLETQYF; CDR3nt: TGCGCCAGCAGTGAGTCTCTAGCGGTGCTGGAGACCCAGTACTTC
j_gene: TRBJ2-7; d_gene: -; abundance: few; v_gene: TRBV30; CDR3aa: CAWSTGSYEQYF; CDR3nt: TGTGCCTGGAGTACGGGGTCCTACGAGCAGTACTTC
j_gene: TRBJ2-5; d_gene: TRBD1; abundance: -; v_gene: TRBV27; CDR3aa: CASSPQGQAGRETQYF; CDR3nt: TGTGCCAGCAGTCCCCAGGGACAGGCGGGAAGAGAGACCCAGTACTTC
j_gene: TRBJ1-5; d_gene: TRBD1; abundance: -; v_gene: TRBV19; CDR3aa: CASSSSGTGNQPQHF; CDR3nt: TGTGCCAGTAGTTCCTCCGGGACAGGGAATCAGCCCCAGCATTTT
j_gene: TRBJ2-4; d_gene: -; abundance: -; v_gene: TRBV28; CDR3aa: CASSQNDREVNFFKNIQYF; CDR3nt: TGTGCCAGCAGTCAGAATGACAGGGAGGTAAATTTTTTCAAAAACATTCAGTACTTC
j_gene: TRBJ2-7; d_gene: TRBD2; abundance: -; v_gene: TRBV19; CDR3aa: CASSVGLASSYEQYF; CDR3nt: TGTGCCAGTAGTGTAGGACTAGCGAGCTCCTACGAGCAGTACTTC
j_gene: TRBJ1-1; d_gene: TRBD1; abundance: -; v_gene: TRBV11-2; CDR3aa: CASSSRDRSMNTEAFF; CDR3nt: TGTGCCAGCAGCTCCCGGGACAGAAGCATGAACACTGAAGCTTTCTTT
j_gene: TRBJ1-2; d_gene: -; abundance: once; v_gene: TRBV7-2; CDR3aa: CASSLEQDLYGYTF; CDR3nt: TGTGCCAGCAGCTTAGAGCAGGATCTCTATGGCTACACCTTC
j_gene: TRBJ1-1; d_gene: -; abundance: -; v_gene: TRBV21-1; CDR3aa: CASSIQDSKSGCTEAFF; CDR3nt: TGTGCCAGCAGCATCCAGGACAGTAAGTCAGGGTGCACTGAAGCTTTCTTT
j_gene: TRBJ1-5; d_gene: -; abundance: -; v_gene: TRBV7-8; CDR3aa: CASSLPPAGLSNQPQHF; CDR3nt: TGTGCCAGCAGCCTGCCCCCCGCGGGCCTTAGCAATCAGCCCCAGCATTTT
j_gene: TRBJ1-2; d_gene: -; abundance: -; v_gene: TRBV18; CDR3aa: CASSPAGQGPINYGYTF; CDR3nt: TGTGCCAGCTCACCAGCAGGGCAGGGTCCAATCAACTATGGCTACACCTTC
j_gene: TRBJ1-1; d_gene: TRBD1; abundance: -; v_gene: TRBV28; CDR3aa: CASSLRRTWGTGKASNTEAFF; CDR3nt: TGTGCCAGCAGTTTAAGGAGAACATGGGGGACAGGGAAGGCTTCGAACACTGAAGCTTTCTTT
j_gene: TRBJ2-1; d_gene: TRBD2; abundance: few; v_gene: TRBV3-1/TRBV3-2; CDR3aa: CASSQGVVAGGMYEQFF; CDR3nt: TGTGCCAGCAGCCAAGGTGTGGTAGCGGGAGGGATGTATGAGCAGTTCTTC
j_gene: TRBJ2-1; d_gene: TRBD2; abundance: -; v_gene: TRBV10-3; CDR3aa: CAISDSGGLNEQFF; CDR3nt: TGTGCCATCAGTGACTCGGGGGGTCTCAATGAGCAGTTCTTC
j_gene: TRBJ2-1; d_gene: TRBD2; abundance: -; v_gene: TRBV24-1; CDR3aa: CATSASGRGNEQFF; CDR3nt: TGTGCCACCAGTGCTAGCGGGAGGGGTAATGAGCAGTTCTTC
j_gene: TRBJ1-1; d_gene: TRBD1; abundance: -; v_gene: TRBV19; CDR3aa: CASSTGGSRGSEAFF; CDR3nt: TGTGCCAGTAGTACAGGGGGCAGTAGAGGCTCTGAAGCTTTCTTT
j_gene: TRBJ2-7; d_gene: -; abundance: -; v_gene: TRBV30; CDR3aa: CAWSVQNYEQYF; CDR3nt: TGTGCCTGGAGTGTTCAGAATTACGAGCAGTACTTC
j_gene: TRBJ2-1; d_gene: -; abundance: -; v_gene: TRBV19; CDR3aa: CASSTGTYYNEQFF; CDR3nt: TGTGCCAGTAGTACCGGGACATACTACAATGAGCAGTTCTTC
j_gene: TRBJ2-7; d_gene: TRBD2; abundance: -; v_gene: TRBV11-2; CDR3aa: CASSLGLAGAYEQYF; CDR3nt: TGTGCCAGCAGCTTAGGGCTAGCGGGCGCCTACGAGCAGTACTTC
j_gene: TRBJ2-7; d_gene: TRBD2; abundance: -; v_gene: TRBV29-1; CDR3aa: CSVAGEGSSYEQYF; CDR3nt: TGCAGCGTCGCTGGGGAGGGAAGCTCCTACGAGCAGTACTTC
j_gene: TRBJ1-5; d_gene: -; abundance: -; v_gene: TRBV11-2; CDR3aa: CASSYGGGKQNQPQHF; CDR3nt: TGTGCCAGCAGCTACGGGGGGGGAAAACAGAATCAGCCCCAGCATTTT
j_gene: TRBJ2-1; d_gene: TRBD2; abundance: -; v_gene: TRBV28; CDR3aa: CASRPWTSGTNEQFF; CDR3nt: TGTGCCAGCAGACCGTGGACTAGCGGGACCAATGAGCAGTTCTTC
j_gene: TRBJ1-1; d_gene: TRBD1; abundance: once; v_gene: TRBV7-8; CDR3aa: CASSRQGNTEAFF; CDR3nt: TGTGCCAGCAGCCGACAGGGTAACACTGAAGCTTTCTTT
j_gene: TRBJ2-3; d_gene: -; abundance: -; v_gene: TRBV27; CDR3aa: CASRRGSNTDTQYF; CDR3nt: TGTGCCAGCCGAAGGGGGAGCAACACAGATACGCAGTATTTT
j_gene: TRBJ2-1; d_gene: TRBD2; abundance: -; v_gene: TRBV10-3; CDR3aa: CATGTSGISSYNEQFF; CDR3nt: TGTGCCACAGGGACTAGCGGAATCAGCTCCTACAATGAGCAGTTCTTC
j_gene: TRBJ2-1; d_gene: -; abundance: -; v_gene: TRBV27; CDR3aa: CASSSAAVSSYNEQFF; CDR3nt: TGTGCCAGCAGTTCTGCGGCGGTTAGCTCCTACAATGAGCAGTTCTTC
j_gene: TRBJ2-6; d_gene: -; abundance: -; v_gene: TRBV25-1; CDR3aa: CASSEHALTGANVLTF; CDR3nt: TGTGCCAGCAGTGAACACGCCCTAACGGGGGCCAACGTCCTGACTTTC
j_gene: TRBJ1-2; d_gene: -; abundance: -; v_gene: TRBV5-1; CDR3aa: CASSLGERDYGYTF; CDR3nt: TGCGCCAGCAGCTTAGGCGAGAGGGACTATGGCTACACCTTC
j_gene: TRBJ2-7; d_gene: -; abundance: -; v_gene: TRBV18; CDR3aa: CASSPLAASYEQYF; CDR3nt: TGTGCCAGCTCACCCTTAGCGGCCTCCTACGAGCAGTACTTC
j_gene: TRBJ1-6; d_gene: -; abundance: -; v_gene: TRBV4-1; CDR3aa: CASSQSAGNNSPLHF; CDR3nt: TGCGCCAGCAGCCAATCGGCAGGGAATAATTCACCCCTCCACTTT
j_gene: TRBJ2-3; d_gene: -; abundance: -; v_gene: TRBV3-1/TRBV3-2; CDR3aa: CASSQPPSADTQYF; CDR3nt: TGTGCCAGCAGCCAACCTCCGTCGGCAGATACGCAGTATTTT
j_gene: TRBJ2-5; d_gene: TRBD1; abundance: -; v_gene: TRBV27; CDR3aa: CASSLWGPGGETQYF; CDR3nt: TGTGCCAGCAGTTTATGGGGGCCAGGGGGAGAGACCCAGTACTTC
j_gene: TRBJ1-3; d_gene: TRBD1; abundance: -; v_gene: TRBV29-1; CDR3aa: CSVIQGQGNTIYF; CDR3nt: TGCAGCGTTATACAGGGGCAGGGAAACACCATATATTTT
j_gene: TRBJ2-7; d_gene: -; abundance: -; v_gene: TRBV7-6; CDR3aa: CASSPGTYEQYF; CDR3nt: TGTGCCAGCAGCCCCGGGACCTACGAGCAGTACTTC
j_gene: TRBJ2-5; d_gene: -; abundance: -; v_gene: TRBV7-9; CDR3aa: CASSSGTFGETQYF; CDR3nt: TGTGCCAGCAGCTCCGGGACTTTCGGGGAGACCCAGTACTTC
j_gene: TRBJ2-7; d_gene: TRBD2; abundance: few; v_gene: TRBV2; CDR3aa: CASSEFGGRALSDFTKQYF; CDR3nt: TGTGCCAGCAGTGAATTTGGGGGGAGGGCCCTGTCGGATTTTACGAAGCAGTACTTC
j_gene: TRBJ1-5; d_gene: -; abundance: -; v_gene: TRBV7-2; CDR3aa: CASSLDSRGNQPQHF; CDR3nt: TGTGCCAGCAGCTTGGACAGTAGAGGCAATCAGCCCCAGCATTTT
j_gene: TRBJ1-2; d_gene: -; abundance: few; v_gene: TRBV28; CDR3aa: CASSLRLPIVYTF; CDR3nt: TGTGCCAGCAGTCTCCGACTCCCTATAGTCTACACCTTC
j_gene: TRBJ2-5; d_gene: -; abundance: -; v_gene: TRBV5-4; CDR3aa: CASSFWPSEGQETQYF; CDR3nt: TGTGCCAGCAGCTTTTGGCCTAGCGAGGGCCAAGAGACCCAGTACTTC
j_gene: TRBJ2-2; d_gene: -; abundance: -; v_gene: TRBV27; CDR3aa: CASSLYYANTGELFF; CDR3nt: TGTGCCAGCAGTTTATACTATGCGAACACCGGGGAGCTGTTTTTT
j_gene: TRBJ1-4; d_gene: TRBD1; abundance: once; v_gene: TRBV5-5; CDR3aa: CASSLGQGAPNEKLFF; CDR3nt: TGTGCCAGCAGCTTGGGACAGGGGGCTCCAAATGAAAAACTGTTTTTT
j_gene: TRBJ2-3; d_gene: TRBD2; abundance: -; v_gene: TRBV9; CDR3aa: CASSGTPQRERSTDTQYF; CDR3nt: TGTGCCAGCAGCGGCACCCCACAGCGGGAGAGATCCACAGATACGCAGTATTTT
j_gene: TRBJ2-1; d_gene: TRBD2; abundance: few; v_gene: TRBV7-8; CDR3aa: CASRFTAGTSGFEQFF; CDR3nt: TGTGCCAGCAGATTTACCGCCGGGACTAGCGGGTTCGAGCAGTTCTTC
j_gene: TRBJ2-3; d_gene: TRBD2; abundance: -; v_gene: TRBV30; CDR3aa: CAWSVRLAGGDTQYF; CDR3nt: TGTGCCTGGAGTGTACGACTAGCGGGGGGAGATACGCAGTATTTT
j_gene: TRBJ2-7; d_gene: -; abundance: -; v_gene: TRBV27; CDR3aa: CASSSGEKVPYEQYF; CDR3nt: TGTGCCAGCAGCTCAGGGGAGAAAGTTCCTTACGAGCAGTACTTC
j_gene: TRBJ2-2; d_gene: -; abundance: -; v_gene: TRBV19; CDR3aa: CASSIRAGTGELFF; CDR3nt: TGTGCCAGTAGTATACGGGCGGGAACCGGGGAGCTGTTTTTT